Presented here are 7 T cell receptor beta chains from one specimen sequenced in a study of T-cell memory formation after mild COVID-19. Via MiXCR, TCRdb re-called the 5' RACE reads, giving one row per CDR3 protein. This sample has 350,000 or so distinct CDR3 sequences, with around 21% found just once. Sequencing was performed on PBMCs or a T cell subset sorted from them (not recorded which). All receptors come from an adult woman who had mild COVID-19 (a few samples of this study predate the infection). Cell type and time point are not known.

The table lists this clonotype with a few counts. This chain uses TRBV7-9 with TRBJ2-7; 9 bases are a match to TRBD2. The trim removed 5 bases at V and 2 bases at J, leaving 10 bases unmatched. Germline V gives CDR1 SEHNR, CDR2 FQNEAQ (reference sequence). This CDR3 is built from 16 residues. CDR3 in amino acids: CASSTSEGGGAYEQYF. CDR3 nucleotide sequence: TGTGCCAGCAGCACCAGCGAGGGCGGGGGGGCCTACGAGCAGTACTTC.

CDR3 sequence (DNA): TGTGCCACCAGTGACCCCGAGGGTGGGCAGTTCTTC. Encoded protein: CATSDPEGGQFF. This chain joins TRBV24-1 and TRBJ2-1, with a tentative D call TRBD2 (5 bases). The CDR3 covers 12 residues. V was trimmed by 4 bases and J by 12 bases, leaving 12 bases between them. From germline, CDR1 is KGHDR and CDR2 SFDVKD.

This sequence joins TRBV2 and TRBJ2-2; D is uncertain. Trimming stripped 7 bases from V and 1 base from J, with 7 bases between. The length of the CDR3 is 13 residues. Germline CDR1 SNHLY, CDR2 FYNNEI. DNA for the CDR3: TGTGCCAGCACCGAGGTGAACACCGGGGAGCTGTTTTTT. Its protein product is CASTEVNTGELFF.

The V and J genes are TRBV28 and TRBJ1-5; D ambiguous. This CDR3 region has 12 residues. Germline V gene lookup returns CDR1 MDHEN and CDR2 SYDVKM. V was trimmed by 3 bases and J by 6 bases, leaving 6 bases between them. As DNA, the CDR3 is TGTGCCAGCAGTTTTGTCGCTCAGCCCCAGCATTTT. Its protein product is CASSFVAQPQHF.

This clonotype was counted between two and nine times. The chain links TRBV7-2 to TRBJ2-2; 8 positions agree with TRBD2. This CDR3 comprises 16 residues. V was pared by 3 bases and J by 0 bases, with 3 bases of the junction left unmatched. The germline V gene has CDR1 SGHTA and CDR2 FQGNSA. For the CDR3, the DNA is TGTGCCAGCAGCTTCACCGGGGGGGCGAACACCGGGGAGCTGTTTTTT. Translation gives CASSFTGGANTGELFF.

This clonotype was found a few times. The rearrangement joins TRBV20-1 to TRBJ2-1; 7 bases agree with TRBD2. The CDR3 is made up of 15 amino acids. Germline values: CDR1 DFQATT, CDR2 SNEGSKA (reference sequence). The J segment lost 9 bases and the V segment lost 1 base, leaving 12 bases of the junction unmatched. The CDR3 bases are TGCAGTGCTAGAGCTCGGACTAGTACGTACGGTGAGCAGTTCTTC. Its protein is CSARARTSTYGEQFF.

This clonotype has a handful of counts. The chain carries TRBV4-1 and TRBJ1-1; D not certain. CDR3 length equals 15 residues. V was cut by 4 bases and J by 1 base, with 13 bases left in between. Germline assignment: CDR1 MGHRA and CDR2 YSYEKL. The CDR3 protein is CASSLRETANTEAFF. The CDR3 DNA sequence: TGCGCCAGCAGCCTAAGAGAGACGGCGAACACTGAAGCTTTCTTT.